This entry lists 26 T cell receptor beta chains sequenced from one sample in a study of blood T cell repertoires in COVID-19. Here immunoSEQ multiplex PCR was the method, and the copy in TCRdb shows in-frame clones only, minus some. Of over 45,000 clones in the sample, 80% to 85% were seen once. The sequenced material came from peripheral blood. The source is a man aged 55 to 70 with active COVID-19.

This chain links TRBV6-2 or TRBV6-3 with TRBJ2-4; 7 bases are a match to TRBD1. The CDR3 is 14 residues long. Germline V gene data show CDR1 as MNHEY and CDR2 as SVGEGT. Trimming cost V 6 bases and J 1 base; bases outside gene matches: 3. The CDR3 reads CASSPTGAKNIQYF. In nucleotides, the CDR3 is TGTGCCAGCAGCCCGACAGGGGCCAAAAACATTCAGTACTTC.

The V gene is TRBV30, the J gene TRBJ2-1; D may be TRBD2 (7 bases). CDR3 size: 14 residues. V was cut by 8 bases and J by 8 bases, with 22 bases left in between. Per germline, CDR1 GTSNPN and CDR2 SVGIG (reference sequence). CDR3 nucleotide sequence: TGTGCCGTCCATGGGGGCGGGAGACATCATGAGCAGTTCTTC. Its translation: CAVHGGGRHHEQFF. Variable domain in full (rest from reference TRBV30 and TRBJ2-1): SQTIHQWPATLVQPVGSPLSLECTVEGTSNPNLYWYRQAAGRGLQLLFYSVGIGQISSEVPQNLSASRPQDRQFILSSKKLLLSDSGFYLCAVHGGGRHHEQFFGPGTRLTVL.

The chain links TRBV19 to TRBJ2-1; perhaps TRBD1 as D (6 bases). Germline V gene sequence: CDR1 LNHDA, CDR2 SQIVND (reference sequence). CDR3 length: 14 residues. Trimming took 4 bases from V and 3 from J, leaving 10 bases between them. The CDR3 nucleotides read TGTGCCAGTAGTACTGGACAGCTCTACAATGAGCAGTTCTTC. As protein: CASSTGQLYNEQFF.

The V gene is TRBV9, the J gene TRBJ1-1; 7 nucleotides match TRBD1. The CDR3 extends over 15 amino acids. The germline CDR1 and CDR2 sequences are SGDLS and YYNGEE. V trimming: 4 bases; J trimming: 5 bases; junction bases outside the gene matches: 11. This CDR3 is CASSPTGNLRTEAFF. DNA for the CDR3: TGTGCCAGCAGCCCGACAGGGAATTTAAGGACTGAAGCTTTCTTT.

V and J are TRBV2 and TRBJ2-1; D gene ambiguous. The CDR3 spans 13 residues. Germline values: CDR1 SNHLY, CDR2 FYNNEI. V was shortened by 3 bases and J by 2 bases, with 5 bases between the two germline ends. CDR3 nucleotides: TGTGCCAGCAGTGATCCAGCCTACAATGAGCAGTTCTTC. It specifies CASSDPAYNEQFF.

This clone is a singleton in its sample. The CDR3 region has the DNA TGTGCCAGCTCAACGGGACTAGGGGTATATGAGCAGTTCTTC. Translated, it gives CASSTGLGVYEQFF. This sequence joins TRBV18 and TRBJ2-1; 8 bases are shared with TRBD2. Trimming took 5 bases from V and 8 from J; bases not matched to a gene: 8. The CDR3 totals 14 residues. The germline V gene has CDR1 KGHSH and CDR2 LQKENI.

The chain is built from TRBV5-4 and TRBJ2-1; possible D gene TRBD2, 6 bases. CDR3 length equals 17 residues. Germline loops: CDR1 SGHNT, CDR2 YYREEE (reference sequence). V was cut by 0 bases and J by 4 bases, with 17 bases left in between. DNA for the CDR3: TGTGCCAGCAGCTTGGGCGGGGCTAGCGTTTCGTACAATGAGCAGTTCTTC. It translates to CASSLGGASVSYNEQFF.

The chain links TRBV7-2 to TRBJ2-1; no reliable D call. The CDR3 is 15 residues long. Trimming stripped 1 base from V and 0 bases from J, with 7 bases between. Germline V CDR1 and CDR2: SGHTA, FQGNSA. As DNA, the CDR3 is TGTGCCAGCAGCTTAGACCACAGCTCCTACAATGAGCAGTTCTTC. Protein product: CASSLDHSSYNEQFF.

The J gene is TRBJ1-1, the V gene TRBV10-3; TRBD1 might be the D (6 bases). Germline V lookup: CDR1 ENHRY, CDR2 SYGVKD. V shed 6 bases and J shed 2 bases, with 16 bases lying between them. The CDR3 covers 15 residues. CDR3 sequence (DNA): TGTGCCATCAGGACAACCGGGACACTTAACACTGAAGCTTTCTTT. Its translation: CAIRTTGTLNTEAFF.

V gene TRBV5-1 combines with J gene TRBJ2-1; no clear D gene. CDR1 SGHRS and CDR2 YFSETQ come from the germline V gene. Trimming cost V 7 bases and J 0 bases, with 14 bases left between them. The CDR3 runs 15 residues. The CDR3 DNA is TGCGCCAGCCGCCCTACAGCCCTCTCCTACAATGAGCAGTTCTTC. It is translated as CASRPTALSYNEQFF.

The chain has TRBV28 and TRBJ1-1; 8 bases are a match to TRBD1. The length of the CDR3 is 15 residues. In germline, CDR1 is MDHEN, CDR2 SYDVKM. Losses at the gene ends were 6 bases for V and 4 bases for J; bases not matched to a gene: 10. CDR3 in DNA: TGTGCCAGCAGGACAACAGGGGGGGAGAGCACTGAAGCTTTCTTT. Translating it yields CASRTTGGESTEAFF.

The chain has TRBV7-9 and TRBJ2-3, with 7 nucleotides matching TRBD2. V shed 3 bases and J 0 bases; nucleotides not matched to a gene: 12. This CDR3 is built from 18 residues. Germline values: CDR1 SEHNR, CDR2 FQNEAQ (reference sequence). The CDR3, as DNA: TGTGCCAGCAGCTTGATTTTGGGGAGGGGCGGAAGCACAGATACGCAGTATTTT. It translates to CASSLILGRGGSTDTQYF.

The chain has TRBV9 and TRBJ2-3; 9 nucleotides align to TRBD2. The CDR3 is 16 residues long. Germline V CDR1 and CDR2: SGDLS, YYNGEE. V lost 0 bases to trimming and J lost 2 bases; unmatched junction nucleotides: 4. The DNA for the CDR3 is TGTGCCAGCAGCGTAGCGGGCGGGGGGGCCACAGATACGCAGTATTTT. Protein sequence: CASSVAGGGATDTQYF.

This clone has a handful of counts. The rearrangement joins TRBV2 to TRBJ1-2, with 8 bases lining up with TRBD1. The trim removed 6 bases at V and 8 bases at J, leaving 11 bases unmatched. The CDR3 totals 14 residues. CDR1 SNHLY and CDR2 FYNNEI come from the germline V gene. For the CDR3, the DNA is TGTGCCAGCAGCCGGGACAGGACGTCTTCCGGCTACACCTTC. It translates to CASSRDRTSSGYTF.

The genes are TRBV6-5 and TRBJ1-6; a possible D gene is TRBD1 (5 bases). V was trimmed by 10 bases and J by 0 bases, leaving 13 bases between them. The germline gives CDR1 MNHEY, CDR2 SVGAGI. CDR3 size: 15 residues. The CDR3 protein is CAILPDSSYNSPLHF. For the CDR3, the DNA is TGTGCCATCCTCCCAGACAGCTCCTATAATTCACCCCTCCACTTT.

V gene TRBV7-2 combines with J gene TRBJ2-1; TRBD2 matches at 9 bases. There are 16 residues in the CDR3. V lost 1 base, J lost 3 bases, and 4 bases stayed unmatched. The germline CDR1 and CDR2 sequences are SGHTA and FQGNSA. The CDR3 DNA is TGTGCCAGCAGCTTAGGTAGCGGGAGTCACTACAATGAGCAGTTCTTC. Translation gives CASSLGSGSHYNEQFF.

The chain links TRBV5-6 to TRBJ1-6, with D perhaps TRBD1 (5 bases). CDR1 is SGHDT, CDR2 YYEEEE, per germline. The CDR3 covers 16 residues. V lost 4 bases and J 6 bases, leaving 17 bases between the germline ends. DNA of the CDR3: TGTGCCAGCAGCCTCCAGGGAATTCCTACTAATTCACCCCTCCACTTT. It codes for CASSLQGIPTNSPLHF.

J is TRBJ1-2 and V is TRBV2; D possibly corresponds to TRBD1 (6 bases). This CDR3 contains 14 residues. Trimming cost V 6 bases and J 8 bases, with 19 bases left between them. Germline V gives CDR1 SNHLY, CDR2 FYNNEI. The CDR3 DNA reads as TGTGCCAGCAGAGATCGCCAGGGGTTAGGGGGCTACACCTTC. Amino acid sequence: CASRDRQGLGGYTF.

CDR3 protein: CASSLPTGVEQYF. The CDR3 DNA reads TGTGCCAGCAGCCTTCCTACAGGGGTAGAGCAGTACTTC. The genes are TRBV7-9 and TRBJ2-7; TRBD1 matches at 7 bases. Germline V CDR1 and CDR2: SEHNR, FQNEAQ (reference sequence). The CDR3 loop spans 13 amino acids. After removal of 5 bases from V and 7 bases from J, the junction contained 8 bases not matched to a gene.

This clone occurred many times. The chain uses TRBV9 and TRBJ1-1; 9 positions match TRBD1. The CDR3 runs 17 residues. CDR1 is SGDLS, CDR2 YYNGEE, per germline. J gave up 0 bases and V 4 bases, and 10 bases lay outside the gene matches. The CDR3 DNA reads TGTGCCAGCAGCCCCAACAGGGGGCGGCTCATGAACACTGAAGCTTTCTTT. Translated, it gives CASSPNRGRLMNTEAFF.

This chain connects TRBV27 to TRBJ2-3; tentative D call: TRBD2 (5 bases). The CDR3 is 15 amino acids. The germline gives CDR1 MNHEY, CDR2 SMNVEV (reference sequence). Trimming shortened V by 5 bases and J by 6 bases, and 18 bases separated the two germline ends. CDR3 coding DNA: TGTGCCAGCAGTATCCCCCCCGGGAACCCCGATACGCAGTATTTT. Translation: CASSIPPGNPDTQYF.

The chain combines TRBV28 with TRBJ1-5; D remains ambiguous. The ends were cut back, 3 bases at V and 3 bases at J, with 18 bases in the middle. The CDR3 is 17 residues long. Germline V gives CDR1 MDHEN, CDR2 SYDVKM. The CDR3 DNA follows: TGTGCCAGCAGTTTCGCCCTTATTTCCGGGGTCAATCAGCCCCAGCATTTT. Translation gives CASSFALISGVNQPQHF.

Only a few counts were recorded for this clone. This chain connects TRBV5-1 to TRBJ2-2, with a possible D match to TRBD1 (5 bases). V shed 3 bases and J shed 4 bases, with 19 bases lying between them. Germline CDR1 reads SGHRS; CDR2 reads YFSETQ. This CDR3 is built from 17 residues. The CDR3, as DNA: TGCGCCAGCAGCTCGTTTAGGGGCAGGGTCGGCACCGGGGAGCTGTTTTTT. This translates into CASSSFRGRVGTGELFF. The variable domain in full, completed from reference TRBV5-1 and TRBJ2-2, reads KAGVTQTPRYLIKTRGQQVTLSCSPISGHRSVSWYQQTPGQGLQFLFEYFSETQRNKGNFPGRFSGRQFSNSRSEMNVSTLELGDSALYLCASSSFRGRVGTGELFFGEGSRLTVL.

CDR3 DNA: TGTGCCAGCAGTTTGAGACAGATGAACACTGAAGCTTTCTTT. Its protein is CASSLRQMNTEAFF. The V gene is TRBV28, the J gene TRBJ1-1, with TRBD1 as a possible D gene (5 bases). Trimming shortened V by 3 bases and J by 0 bases, and 8 bases separated the two germline ends. This CDR3 has 14 residues. CDR1 MDHEN and CDR2 SYDVKM come from the germline V gene.

The V call is TRBV6-2 or TRBV6-3, the J call TRBJ2-1; TRBD2 is a possible D gene (5 bases). Germline CDR1 reads MNHEY; CDR2 reads SVGEGT. V gave up 5 bases and J gave up 4 bases, with 6 bases separating them. The CDR3 spans 12 residues. The CDR3 DNA sequence: TGTGCCAGCAGTGGAGGATACAATGAGCAGTTCTTC. Encoded protein: CASSGGYNEQFF.

This clone was observed a few times. V usage is TRBV19 and J usage is TRBJ2-7; the D is unclear. Deletions cut 0 bases from V and 2 bases from J, with 20 bases between. The CDR3 runs to 18 residues. CDR1 LNHDA and CDR2 SQIVND come from the germline V gene (reference sequence). CDR3 sequence reads: CASSIDQILQFSTYEQYF. The DNA for the CDR3 is TGTGCCAGTAGTATAGATCAGATCCTACAGTTCAGTACCTACGAGCAGTACTTC.